These 21 T cell receptor beta chains came from one sample sequenced in a study of cytomegalovirus exposure and HLA in healthy donors. PCR employed 60 Vbeta and 13 Jbeta primers. The assay was immunoSEQ multiplex PCR, and TCRdb's table has in-frame clones only and misses some. Here the sample spans about 200,000 clones, roughly 84% being singletons. The sequenced sample was PBMCs. The receptors stem from a man over 45 in good health and CMV-seronegative.

The chain recombines TRBV11-2 with TRBJ2-7, with 11 bases lining up with TRBD2. The germline V gene has CDR1 SGHAT and CDR2 FQNNGV. J gave up 2 bases and V 1 base, and 1 base lay outside the gene matches. The CDR3 covers 15 residues. This CDR3 is CASSLGSGRAYEQYF. Here the CDR3 DNA reads TGTGCCAGCAGCTTAGGTAGCGGGAGGGCCTACGAGCAGTACTTC.

The rearrangement joins TRBV7-2 to TRBJ2-1; no clear D gene. This CDR3 spans 13 amino acids. The ends were cut back, 4 bases at V and 7 bases at J, with 11 bases in the middle. Germline V gives CDR1 SGHTA, CDR2 FQGNSA. DNA of the CDR3: TGTGCCAGCAGCTACCGACCAGGTAATGAGCAGTTCTTC. Protein: CASSYRPGNEQFF.

The chain is built from TRBV5-6 and TRBJ2-7, with 8 bases matching TRBD2. The CDR3 extends over 13 amino acids. With V trimmed by 9 bases and J by 5 bases, 10 bases remained unmatched. The germline V gene encodes CDR1 SGHDT and CDR2 YYEEEE. CDR3 loop: CATTSGSVDEQYF. For the CDR3, the DNA is TGTGCCACCACCAGCGGGAGCGTCGACGAGCAGTACTTC.

The chain employs TRBV6-1 and TRBJ1-6, with 11 bases matching TRBD1. V dropped 10 bases and J dropped 7; count of bases not matched to a gene: 9. Germline V gene data show CDR1 as MNHNS and CDR2 as SASEGT. The CDR3 length is 15 residues. The CDR3 protein is CATLNRDRGNSPLHF. CDR3 in DNA: TGTGCCACCCTGAACCGGGACAGGGGGAATTCACCCCTCCACTTT.

This chain connects TRBV4-2 to TRBJ1-3; no definite D call. The length of the CDR3 is 15 residues. V was clipped by 0 bases and J by 3 bases, with 9 bases between them. Germline assignment: CDR1 LGHNA and CDR2 YNFKEQ. The chain's CDR3 is CASSQDAGYGNTIYF. CDR3 DNA sequence: TGTGCCAGCAGCCAAGATGCCGGGTATGGAAACACCATATATTTT.

The chain joins TRBV6-1 to TRBJ2-5, with no clear D. Trimming pared 8 bases from V and 2 bases from J, leaving 18 bases between. CDR3 length: 15 amino acids. The germline CDR1 and CDR2 sequences are MNHNS and SASEGT. CDR3 protein: CASHRVPDTQETQYF. CDR3 bases: TGTGCCAGCCACCGGGTGCCAGATACTCAAGAGACCCAGTACTTC.

The rearrangement uses TRBV6-4 and TRBJ2-3, with 12 bases aligning to TRBD2. The CDR3 covers 16 residues. Germline V gene data show CDR1 as MRHNA and CDR2 as SNTAGT. Trimming removed 6 bases from V and 0 bases from J; junction bases left unmatched: 4. CDR3 protein: CASSPGLAGSTDTQYF. DNA of the CDR3: TGTGCCAGCAGCCCCGGACTAGCGGGAAGCACAGATACGCAGTATTTT.

Notes on this clone: This sample also contains other DNA sequences that code for the same CDR3. The chain joins TRBV11-2 to TRBJ1-3; D unclear. The germline V and J ends were trimmed by 5 bases and 4 bases, with 6 bases remaining between them. This CDR3 has 12 residues. Germline assignment: CDR1 SGHAT and CDR2 FQNNGV. The CDR3 nucleotides are TGTGCCAGCAGCCCCTCCGGAAACACCATATATTTT. Its protein is CASSPSGNTIYF.

This clone was recorded a few times. The chain employs TRBV6-6 and TRBJ1-5; D is ambiguous. Germline CDR1 and CDR2: MNHNY and SVGAGI (reference sequence). The CDR3 runs 13 residues. Trimming stripped 6 bases from V and 5 bases from J, with 11 bases between. The CDR3 nucleotides are TGTGCCAGCAGCTCTGACACCTATCAGCCCCAGCATTTT. Amino acids: CASSSDTYQPQHF.

The rearrangement joins TRBV6-5 to TRBJ1-1; maybe TRBD1 (5 bases). V was trimmed by 10 bases and J by 3 bases, leaving 15 bases between them. The CDR3 totals 13 residues. CDR1 and CDR2 from the germline V gene are MNHEY and SVGAGI. The CDR3 loop reads CATKSDSYTEAFF. The CDR3 region has the DNA TGTGCCACCAAATCCGACAGTTACACTGAAGCTTTCTTT.

The V gene is TRBV11-2, the J gene TRBJ2-1, with TRBD2 identical over 8 bases. The trim removed 4 bases at V and 7 bases at J, leaving 9 bases unmatched. Per the germline V gene, CDR1 is SGHAT and CDR2 is FQNNGV. There are 15 residues in the CDR3. The CDR3 loop is CASSSPLGRGNEQFF. The CDR3 nucleotides are TGTGCCAGCAGCTCCCCTCTCGGGAGGGGAAATGAGCAGTTCTTC.

This clone showed up just once. The rearrangement joins TRBV18 to TRBJ2-5; TRBD1 might be the D (5 bases). Gene TRBJ2-7 matches the end of the DNA better, so the J call may be wrong. The germline gives CDR1 KGHSH, CDR2 LQKENI. CDR3 length equals 14 residues. The CDR3 here is CASSPPNRSGEQYF. The DNA for the CDR3 is TGTGCCAGCTCACCACCGAACAGGAGTGGCGAGCAGTACTTC.

The J gene is TRBJ1-5, the V gene TRBV5-6; 9 bases align to TRBD1. Germline CDR1 and CDR2: SGHDT and YYEEEE. The CDR3 has 15 residues. V lost 2 bases, J lost 5 bases, and 5 bases stayed unmatched. CDR3 DNA: TGTGCCAGCAGCTTTCGGACAGGGGTTGATCAGCCCCAGCATTTT. Translated: CASSFRTGVDQPQHF.

The CDR3 is CASSLDRSSGSRYNEQFF. CDR3 bases: TGTGCCAGCAGCTTAGATCGTAGTAGCGGGAGTCGATACAATGAGCAGTTCTTC. J is TRBJ2-1 and V is TRBV11-3; TRBD2 matches 9 bases. The J segment lost 4 bases and the V segment lost 0 bases, leaving 10 bases of the junction unmatched. This CDR3 region has 18 residues. The germline V gene encodes CDR1 SGHNT and CDR2 YENEEA.

In its sample, this clone was seen once. The chain has TRBV27 and TRBJ2-3, with 10 bases aligning to TRBD2. The trim removed 4 bases at V and 4 bases at J, leaving 5 bases unmatched. The CDR3 consists of 15 residues. In germline, CDR1 is MNHEY, CDR2 SMNVEV (reference sequence). The DNA of the CDR3 is TGTGCCAGCAGTTGGGGACTAGCGACAGCAGATACGCAGTATTTT. This gives the protein CASSWGLATADTQYF.

This clone was seen just once. V gene TRBV7-2 combines with J gene TRBJ2-5; 9 bases agree with TRBD1. This CDR3 has 15 residues. The V gene's germline CDR1 is SGHTA and CDR2 FQGNSA. V lost 4 bases to trimming and J lost 6 bases; unmatched junction nucleotides: 9. The CDR3 DNA reads as TGTGCCAGCAGCTCCGCCGGGACAGGGAGGAAGACCCAGTACTTC. Its protein is CASSSAGTGRKTQYF. The variable domain in full, completed from reference TRBV7-2 and TRBJ2-5, reads GAGVSQSPSNKVTEKGKDVELRCDPISGHTALYWYRQSLGQGLEFLIYFQGNSAPDKSGLPSDRFSAERTGGSVSTLTIQRTQQEDSAVYLCASSSAGTGRKTQYFGPGTRLLVL.

The rearrangement joins TRBV28 to TRBJ1-2, with TRBD1 identical over 12 bases. The germline V gene has CDR1 MDHEN and CDR2 SYDVKM. Losses at the gene ends were 10 bases for V and 5 bases for J; bases not matched to a gene: 5. There are 13 residues in the CDR3. CDR3 protein: CATGQGAYYGYTF. In DNA, the CDR3 is TGTGCCACGGGACAGGGGGCCTATTATGGCTACACCTTC.

The chain is built from TRBV2 and TRBJ1-2; 8 positions agree with TRBD1. Germline V gives CDR1 SNHLY, CDR2 FYNNEI. The V segment lost 8 bases and the J segment 4 bases; nucleotides outside the gene matches: 9. The CDR3 is 14 residues long. The chain's CDR3 is CASVRDRGAYGYTF. The CDR3 bases are TGTGCCAGCGTACGCGACAGGGGAGCCTATGGCTACACCTTC.

V gene TRBV5-5 combines with J gene TRBJ1-1; TRBD1 might be the D (5 bases). Looked up from germline, CDR1 is SGHKS and CDR2 is YYEKEE (reference sequence). CDR3 length: 13 residues. Trimming removed 2 bases from V and 7 bases from J, with 12 bases in between. The CDR3 region has the DNA TGTGCCAGCAGCTTAACAGCCCAGGGTGAAGCTTTCTTT. Amino acids: CASSLTAQGEAFF. Looking up the rest from reference TRBV5-5 and TRBJ1-1 gives the full variable domain: DAGVTQSPTHLIKTRGQQVTLRCSPISGHKSVSWYQQVLGQGPQFIFQYYEKEERGRGNFPDRFSARQFPNYSSELNVNALLLGDSALYLCASSLTAQGEAFFGQGTRLTVV.

Concerning this clone: Compared with germline, one end of the junction differs, possibly owing to a read error. The chain combines TRBV27 with TRBJ2-7; possible D gene TRBD2, 6 bases. The CDR3 is made up of 14 amino acids. Germline CDR1 is MNHEY and CDR2 is SMNVEV (reference sequence). The CDR3 is CACSFGGLTYEQYF. DNA of the CDR3: TGTGCCTGCAGTTTCGGGGGACTTACCTACGAGCAGTACTTC.

This clone has only a few counts. The chain joins TRBV7-2 to TRBJ2-2, with TRBD2 matching 8 bases. Unmatched junction bases numbered 8, after V lost 5 bases and J lost 3 bases. CDR3 length: 16 amino acids. Per germline, CDR1 SGHTA and CDR2 FQGNSA. The CDR3 DNA reads as TGTGCCAGCAGCCCCCCGGGAGCGGGAGACACCGGGGAGCTGTTTTTT. It codes for CASSPPGAGDTGELFF.